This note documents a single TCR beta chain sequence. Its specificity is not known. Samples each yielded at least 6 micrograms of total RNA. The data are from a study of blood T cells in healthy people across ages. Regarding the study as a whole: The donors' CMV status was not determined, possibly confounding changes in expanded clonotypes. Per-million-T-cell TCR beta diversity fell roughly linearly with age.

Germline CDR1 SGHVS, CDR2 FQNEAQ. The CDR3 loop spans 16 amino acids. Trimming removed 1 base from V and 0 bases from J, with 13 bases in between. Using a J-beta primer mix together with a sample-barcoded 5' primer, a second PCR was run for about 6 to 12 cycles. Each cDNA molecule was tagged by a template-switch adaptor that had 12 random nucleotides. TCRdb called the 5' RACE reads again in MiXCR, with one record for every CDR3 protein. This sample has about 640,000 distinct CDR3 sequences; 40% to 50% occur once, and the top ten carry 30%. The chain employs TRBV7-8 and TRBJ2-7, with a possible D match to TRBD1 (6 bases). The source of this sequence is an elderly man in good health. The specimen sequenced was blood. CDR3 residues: CASSLVGAAYSYEQYF. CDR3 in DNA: TGTGCCAGCAGCTTAGTGGGGGCGGCCTACTCCTACGAGCAGTACTTC.